This T cell receptor (beta chain) was recorded in a study of CD8 T cells in ankylosing spondylitis. The germline gives CDR1 ENHRY, CDR2 SYGVKD. V lost 5 bases and J 5 bases, leaving 13 bases between the germline ends. The CDR3 has 14 residues. TCRdb redid the calling of the 5' RACE reads with MiXCR, one entry per CDR3 protein. Of about 540,000 distinct CDR3 sequences listed, roughly an eighth are singletons. Whole-study results and caveats: A motif in TCR beta, a set of eight or nine highly homologous variants, appeared characteristic of ankylosing spondylitis blood. Reactive arthritis synovial fluid and blood were previously reported to contain some motif variants.

This clonotype was counted only a few times. Its specificity is not known. Sequencing used blood, either unsorted or a sorted T cell fraction (not recorded which). The clonotype originates from a male donor with ankylosing spondylitis. The V gene is TRBV10-3, the J gene TRBJ1-5; D perhaps matches TRBD1 (6 bases). The CDR3 DNA reads as TGTGCCATCAGTCGAGAACAGGGATATCAGCCCCAGCATTTT. Its translation is CAISREQGYQPQHF.